Below, one T cell receptor beta chain is given with its context. Antigen: not known. Unexposed donor CD4+ T cells date from 2011-2018, before the COVID-19 pandemic. The cells were cultured for 10 days before CD4+ T cells were isolated. Testing used SARS-CoV-2 S/N and four cold-coronavirus spikes on unexposed-donor CD4+ T cells, cells permitting. This record belongs to a study of CD4 T cells in relation to SARS-CoV-2 and coronaviruses. Background on the study: Crossreactive spike epitopes shared across donors were mapped to their HLA restriction.

Trimming cost V 2 bases and J 6 bases, with 13 bases left between them. Germline-derived CDR1 and CDR2 are MNHNS and SASEGT. The CDR3 is 14 residues long. Method: immunoSEQ multiplex PCR; TCRdb's copy keeps in-frame clones and lacks some. The sample carries roughly 18,000 clones, around three quarters recorded once. The rearrangement uses TRBV6-1 and TRBJ1-1, with D maybe TRBD1 (6 bases). This clonotype was obtained from a human donor in good health. The sample taken for sequencing was CD4+ T cells from PBMCs, cultured in vitro. The CDR3 here is CASSEMEGGPEAFF. The DNA of the CDR3 is TGTGCCAGCAGTGAAATGGAGGGGGGACCTGAAGCTTTCTTT.